This T cell receptor beta chain was recovered during a study of cytomegalovirus exposure and HLA in healthy donors (TCRdb year 2017). For the study in its entirety: An earlier analysis of approximately 590 of the donors reported 250 to 350 Gb of sequence data and 117 million unique TCR beta sequences from roughly 200 million T cells. All discovery cohort repertoires had been generated using a single sequencing platform. Among about 400 genotyped donors of the cohort, an average of around 250,000 unique TCR beta nucleotide sequences was sequenced per donor, of which about 18% were non-productive. The study aimed to test whether signatures of past pathogen exposure could be identified by cataloging public T cell receptors. A later analysis re-examined previously published TCR beta repertoires from just over 650 donors and added high-resolution HLA genotyping to investigate patterns of TCR occurrence. Of the roughly 410 genotyped donors, 65% to 90% were placed in the genetic ancestry cluster associated with self-reported Caucasian donors. To predict cytomegalovirus infection status, the study brought together high-throughput TCR immunosequencing, statistical association of individual TCRs with disease status, and machine learning. Approximately 330 gigabases of sequencing data and approximately 91 million unique TCR sequences made up an early release that covered roughly 670 HLA-typed donors. Five DR-DQ haplotypes were handled as single units for association and clustering because linkage in the cohort was strong. HLA typing covered class I and class II loci at four-digit resolution. Donor age, sex, ethnicity and CMV serostatus were collected together with the repertoire data. A later genetic analysis used genome-wide SNP genotypes for about 60% of the roughly 700 donors, treating that subset as a discovery cohort. Along with the approximately 650-subject first cohort, a separate validation cohort of over 90 different subjects was used. Rather than drawing on any new phenotypic data, the later analysis identified candidate immune exposures from TCR beta sequences and the way those sequences occurred across donors. Typing coverage differed by locus: A, B, C, DRB1 and DQB1 were typed in roughly 620-630 donors, DQA1 in approximately 520, DPA1 in around 610, and DPB1 in roughly 450. The study used immunosequencing to profile the T cell repertoires of hundreds of subjects and linked those repertoires to cytomegalovirus serostatus. To decide whether each TCR beta V gene segment behaved as functional or pseudogenic, an earlier analysis of some 570 of the donors relied on high-throughput TCR beta sequencing. The paper as a whole reports these results and caveats: Cytomegalovirus status was reported to be diagnosed by the classifier with high specificity and sensitivity in both the original and validation cohorts. In a later genetic analysis, fewer N-insertions in productive TCRs were reported among donors in an Asian-associated ancestry cluster than the approximately 710-donor mean. In an earlier analysis of fewer than 750 of the donors, most TCR beta V segments were observed in productive rearrangements about 87% or about 30% of the time, broadly matching IMGT annotations. Because counts were too low, seventeen rarely observed V segments, including chromosome 9 orphons, were left out of the earlier analysis of approximately 580 of the donors. A cluster of highly shared sequence variants was judged likely to be a technical artifact of the sequencing pipeline. At a false discovery rate of 0.05, a later analysis linked approximately 18,000 TCR beta sequences to specific HLA alleles. While some public TCRs were present in many individuals, most TCR sequences turned up only very rarely across donors. Compared with equally common non-associated chains, HLA-associated TCR beta chains in a later analysis were more clonally expanded and had lower generation probabilities. According to the authors, the approach could potentially be generalized to other disease states and immunological phenotypes. Correlated functional status among segregating V segments might reflect linkage disequilibrium, but an unknown experimental factor could not be ruled out. Several of the top co-occurrence clusters appeared to be linked to parvovirus B19, influenza, CMV and Epstein-Barr virus, according to a later analysis. According to a later analysis, most CMV-associated TCR beta chains appeared to be HLA-restricted, and the HLA associations seemed to be driven largely by CMV exposure. The only immune exposure information available for the cohort was CMV serostatus. The cohort was sequenced for TCR beta chains only, and without alpha or paired-chain data the features that could be detected were limited. In a later analysis, TCR association rates were found to vary across HLA loci, with the most associated TCRs seen for DRB1 alleles and the fewest for HLA-C alleles. In a later genetic analysis, a missense DCLRE1C variant was associated with V-gene and J-gene trimming of TCR beta chains, and the association was replicated in an independent cohort. Sequencing depth was assumed to be roughly uniform across donors in the presence/absence analyses, though that assumption may not hold. The study listed over 150 TCR beta chains as associated with cytomegalovirus. A further reported finding was that TCR beta sequences accurately predicted the HLA-A and HLA-B alleles for most subjects in the first cohort. When HLA alleles, especially DR and DQ, strongly co-occurred, attributing TCR associations to individual alleles was difficult. Three of the identified cytomegalovirus-associated TCR beta chains were confirmed in vitro to be specific for cytomegalovirus antigens. Because HLA typing was missing for some donors at each locus, association tests included only the typed subset.

On this clone: This receptor's antigen is unknown. This likely comes from a read error, as the CDR3 has no conserved phenylalanine or tryptophan at its end.

The cohort was made up of around 720 healthy bone marrow donors. Cohort members were all nominally healthy when sampled, although unrecorded immune exposures were likely present. The donor was CMV seronegative and was included in the group of a few hundred seronegative cohort members. Every donor gave a peripheral blood sample, and the peripheral blood mononuclear cells from that sample were used for TCR beta sequencing. Genomic DNA was extracted from the blood cell samples with the Qiagen DNeasy Blood Extraction Kit. The method behind the library was the immunoSEQ multiplex PCR assay. For the multiplex PCR, a mixture combining 60 forward primers for TCR Vbeta segments and 13 reverse primers for TCR Jbeta segments was used. Amplification of the CDR3 region of rearranged TCR beta genes was performed with a multiplex PCR assay on genomic DNA. The Illumina HiSeq System was used to sequence the amplified TCR beta libraries as 87-base-pair reads. The paper's processing steps were these. A later analysis counted about 80 million unique TCR beta chains across the 690 or so repertoires, and 10 million to 12 million of these chains were shared by at least two donors. A nearest-neighbor algorithm error-corrected the raw reads and collapsed the reads into unique sequences, merging closely related sequences to remove PCR and sequencing errors. CDR3 sequences were aligned to IMGT reference sequences to assign V, D and J gene segments. For a sequence to be retained, at least a six-nucleotide match to both a V gene segment and a J gene segment was required. A rearrangement was called productive if the CDR3 had no stop codons and remained in frame with V and J, and every other rearrangement was called non-productive. Following IMGT convention, CDR3 was defined as the stretch from the second conserved V-encoded cysteine up to the conserved J-encoded phenylalanine. The earlier analysis of 587 of the donors excluded any sequence lacking an unambiguous match to a single V gene segment. An earlier analysis of 587 of the donors classified V segments as functional when productive rearrangements were above 56.7% and as segregating when the standard deviation between donors was above 5%. A statistical classification framework was built for diagnosing cytomegalovirus status from the catalog of TCR beta chain sequences. V and J gene assignment, in a later analysis, came from comparing TCR nucleotide sequences with IMGT/GENE-DB human TR gene sequences. Using the TCRdist pipeline, a later analysis assigned CDR3 sequences along with most-parsimonious VDJ recombination scenarios. A later analysis defined each TCR beta chain by its CDR3 amino acid sequence plus V-gene family, and excluded reads lacking a unique V-gene family. A later analysis removed 450 to 600 highly shared, low-generation-probability nucleotide sequences to deal with suspected cross-contamination and a sequencing artifact. A later analysis calculated a clonal expansion index for each public chain from normalized within-repertoire ranks of inferred template counts. A later analysis computed generation probabilities with a VDJ recombination model fitted to out-of-frame rearrangements, and checked the results against IGoR. Hypergeometric tests were used in a later analysis to score TCR-TCR, TCR-HLA and TCR-CMV co-occurrence, with a repertoire-size bias correction applied to the TCR pairs. To estimate false discovery rates, a later analysis permuted the HLA or CMV assignments 20 times. In a later analysis, co-occurring TCRs were grouped with DBSCAN, and TCRdist sequence similarity was added when clustering was performed within HLA-allele-positive subsets. For co-occurrence clustering, repertoires with fewer than 30,000 or more than 120,000 public chains were excluded, along with four or five repertoires with anomalous nucleotide sharing. What TCRdb holds here is the immuneACCESS table cut down to in-frame rearrangements. Part of the clones is not present; checked against another copy, under half of the missing clones reflect an unresolved V gene, and the others are unexplained. The DNA was the basis for D and trimming; V, J and clone size are from that table. The sample table records approximately 150,000 clones; 77% of these occur just once. The ten most abundant clones make up 1.5% to 2% of the sample.

The sequence derives from a female donor in good health and CMV-seronegative. The sequenced sample consisted of PBMCs.

The DNA is TGCGCCAGCAGCCAGACACCCGGGACAGGGAAGAGGAGCTACACCCTC. Its product reads: CASSQTPGTGKRSYTL. The rearrangement joined TRBV4-1 to TRBJ1-2; 9 middle bases align to TRBD1. 16 amino acids form the CDR3, both terminal residues included. CDR3 DNA only is kept here, 48 bases in frame from base 1. The junction shows trimming of 3 bases on V and 9 bases on J, and the gene matches do not reach 14 bases of it. For CDR1 and CDR2, the germline V gene lists MGHRA and YSYEKL.